The clone carrying this T cell receptor beta chain was observed a handful of times. Its target is not known. The data derive from a study of T cells after posttransplantation cyclophosphamide. Notes on the study in general: Blood and skin or GI T cell repertoires showed limited TRB overlap. Donor-recipient repertoire similarity was low at 1-2 months, rising over year one. Recipient CMV seropositivity and CMV reactivation strongly tracked TRB clonality.

Libraries were prepared by immunoSEQ multiplex PCR; TCRdb keeps only in-frame clonotypes and omits some of them. The sample consists of 4,500 to 7,000 clones, approximately 94% of them appearing once. The receptor was isolated from a woman aged 60-75 years in good health, CMV-negative, and a related stem cell transplant donor. The sequencing sample was made of CD4+ T cells sorted from bone marrow.

CDR3 protein: CSSGEGSSGRNEQFF. The CDR3 nucleotides read TGCAGCTCCGGGGAGGGGTCTAGCGGGAGAAATGAGCAGTTCTTC. The chain couples TRBV29-1 to TRBJ2-1; 10 positions agree with TRBD2. V lost 8 bases, J lost 7 bases, and 14 bases stayed unmatched. Germline CDR1 SQVTM, CDR2 ANQGSEA. The CDR3 covers 15 residues.